Sequencing of this T cell receptor beta chain was carried out in a study of T cell responses to AZD1222 COVID-19 vaccine. In the study overall: Second-dose groups at about 4 or about 12 weeks were pooled.

Germline V CDR1 and CDR2: KGHSH, LQKENI. V was cut by 5 bases and J by 1 base, with 11 bases left in between. The CDR3 is 14 amino acids. Study outcomes and limitations: Baseline antibody screening turned up just a handful of seropositive AZD1222 recipients.

A remark on this clone: No antigen is known for it.

The method was immunoSEQ multiplex PCR; TCRdb's version includes in-frame clones alone and lacks a portion of them. Of approximately 110,000 clones in the sample, more than 85% were seen once. The specimen was peripheral blood, collected on day 0 of AZD1222 vaccination. The clonotype was recovered from an adult in good health. The chain recombines TRBV18 with TRBJ1-1, with D hard to call. The DNA for the CDR3 is TGTGCCAGCTCATCCCGATCTGGGAACACTGAAGCTTTCTTT. Its translation: CASSSRSGNTEAFF. Full variable domain (outside the CDR3, taken from reference TRBV18 and TRBJ1-1): NAGVMQNPRHLVRRRGQEARLRCSPMKGHSHVYWYRQLPEEGLKFMVYLQKENIIDESGMPKERFSAEFPKEGPSILRIQQVVRGDSAAYFCASSSRSGNTEAFFGQGTRLTVV.